Given below is one T cell receptor (beta chain) in context. This sample stems from a study of shared clonotypes between healthy human individuals. Study background: Each donor had three CD4 naive, three CD4 memory, two CD8 naive and one CD8 memory plate.

Measured with immunoSEQ multiplex PCR; TCRdb has only the in-frame clones, and not every one. The data contain fewer than 3 million clones, about 90% of them singletons. Trimming left V 0 bases short and J 3 bases short, with 9 bases between. The CDR3 contains 14 residues. Germline V lookup: CDR1 SGHDT, CDR2 YYEEEE. The chain is built from TRBV5-6 and TRBJ2-5, with a weak D call TRBD1 (5 bases). This TCR was sampled from a man between 18 and 35 years old in good health. Some clones in this sample may be carry-over from other donors' samples. The sample comprised naive CD4+ T cells from PBMCs. The sample's subset: CD45RA+ positively selected. CDR3 region: CASSLGQIEETQYF. CDR3 in DNA: TGTGCCAGCAGCTTGGGACAGATAGAAGAGACCCAGTACTTC.